The T cell receptor beta chain described here comes from a study of cytomegalovirus exposure and HLA in healthy donors. Use of 60 Vbeta and 13 Jbeta primers characterized the PCR. Generated by immunoSEQ multiplex PCR, the TCRdb table keeps only in-frame clones and is missing some. The sample carries 170,000 or so clones, roughly 80% recorded once. The source is a woman aged 50 to 60 in good health and CMV-seronegative. Sequenced: PBMCs.

CDR3 residues: CASSLYGMGQGSNEQYF. CDR3 coding DNA: TGTGCCAGCAGTTTATATGGTATGGGACAGGGGTCCAACGAGCAGTACTTC. This chain connects TRBV28 to TRBJ2-7, with 10 bases identical to TRBD1. Per the germline V gene, CDR1 is MDHEN and CDR2 is SYDVKM. V was clipped by 1 base and J by 5 bases; unmatched bases: 11. The CDR3 consists of 17 residues. The full variable domain, its missing parts supplied by reference TRBV28 and TRBJ2-7, is DVKVTQSSRYLVKRTGEKVFLECVQDMDHENMFWYRQDPGLGLRLIYFSYDVKMKEKGDIPEGYSVSREKKERFSLILESASTNQTSMYLCASSLYGMGQGSNEQYFGPGTRLTVT.